The 12 T cell receptor beta chains presented below share a single source sample, sequenced in a study of T-cell memory formation after mild COVID-19. TCRdb re-derived calls from the 5' RACE reads in MiXCR, one entry per CDR3 protein. The sample has some 120,000 distinct CDR3 sequences, 15% to 20% seen once; the top ten hold around 13%. Sequencing used PBMCs or a T cell subset sorted from them (not recorded which). The source of these receptors is an adult woman who had mild COVID-19 (a few samples of this study predate the infection). Cell type and time point are not known.

V gene TRBV6-2 or TRBV6-3 combines with J gene TRBJ2-1; 8 bases are a match to TRBD2. This CDR3 has 14 amino acids. V dropped 1 base and J dropped 10; count of bases not matched to a gene: 6. Germline loops: CDR1 MNHEY, CDR2 SVGEGT. The CDR3 DNA sequence: TGTGCCAGCAGTTACTTAAGAGCGGGGGACGAGCAGTTCTTC. Amino acids: CASSYLRAGDEQFF.

The table lists this clonotype with a few counts. This sequence joins TRBV4-3 and TRBJ1-2; D ambiguous. Germline loops: CDR1 LGHNA, CDR2 YSLEER. The V and J ends lost 0 bases and 8 bases respectively, with 13 bases between them. CDR3 length equals 14 residues. CDR3 bases: TGCGCCAGCAGCCAAGATGCAGGCTTCGAAGGCTACACCTTC. As protein: CASSQDAGFEGYTF.

The chain carries TRBV5-1 and TRBJ1-1; TRBD1 might be the D (5 bases). Germline CDR1 reads SGHRS; CDR2 reads YFSETQ. V gave up 4 bases and J gave up 3 bases, with 13 bases separating them. The CDR3 is 14 amino acids. CDR3 protein: CASSRSRGDTEAFF. In DNA form, the CDR3 reads TGCGCCAGCAGCCGGTCACGGGGGGACACTGAAGCTTTCTTT.

This sequence joins TRBV18 and TRBJ1-1; tentatively, D is TRBD1 (6 bases). This CDR3 is built from 15 residues. Germline CDR1 KGHSH, CDR2 LQKENI. The germline V and J ends were trimmed by 4 bases and 2 bases, with 14 bases remaining between them. The CDR3, as DNA: TGTGCCAGCTCACGAGGACAGAAAGTTAACACTGAAGCTTTCTTT. Amino acid sequence: CASSRGQKVNTEAFF.

This clonotype showed up many times. V usage is TRBV20-1 and J usage is TRBJ2-7; 8 nucleotides line up with TRBD2. Germline CDR1 reads DFQATT; CDR2 reads SNEGSKA (reference sequence). The CDR3 runs 14 residues. The ends lost 4 bases at V and 0 bases at J; junction bases unmatched: 5. CDR3 sequence reads: CSAISGGLSYEQYF. The CDR3 DNA follows: TGCAGTGCTATCAGCGGGGGCCTCTCCTACGAGCAGTACTTC.

The chain links TRBV11-2 to TRBJ2-2, with TRBD1 matching over 8 bases. Germline assignment: CDR1 SGHAT and CDR2 FQNNGV. V lost 7 bases to trimming and J lost 4 bases; unmatched junction nucleotides: 8. The CDR3 is 15 amino acids. The DNA for the CDR3 is TGTGCCAGCATCAGGGGGACAGGAATCACCGGGGAGCTGTTTTTT. Its translation is CASIRGTGITGELFF.

This clonotype was counted between two and nine times. The V gene is TRBV7-8, the J gene TRBJ1-6, with D maybe TRBD1 (6 bases). The CDR3 consists of 14 residues. The ends were cut back, 5 bases at V and 10 bases at J, with 15 bases in the middle. Germline V gene sequence: CDR1 SGHVS, CDR2 FQNEAQ. DNA for the CDR3: TGTGCCAGCAGCGAATACAGGGATCGATCACCCCTCCACTTT. This encodes CASSEYRDRSPLHF.

The chain uses TRBV6-2 or TRBV6-3 and TRBJ2-2, with D possibly being TRBD1 or TRBD2 (5 bases each). The CDR3 extends over 12 amino acids. Trimming removed 11 bases from V and 6 bases from J, with 13 bases in between. Germline values: CDR1 MNHEY, CDR2 SVGEGT. Here the CDR3 DNA reads TGTGCCTCCCGGGACCTTTCCGGGGAGCTGTTTTTT. It specifies CASRDLSGELFF.

The rearrangement links TRBV27 to TRBJ2-7, with D perhaps matching TRBD1 or TRBD2 (5 bases each). Trimming shortened V by 5 bases and J by 2 bases, and 16 bases separated the two germline ends. From germline, CDR1 is MNHEY and CDR2 SMNVEV (reference sequence). The CDR3 spans 15 residues. CDR3: CASSHLHGAAYEQYF. CDR3 DNA: TGTGCCAGCAGTCACCTTCACGGGGCCGCCTACGAGCAGTACTTC.

This clonotype was counted between two and nine times. The chain links TRBV6-2 or TRBV6-3 to TRBJ2-7, with D possibly TRBD1 on 5 matching bases. V was trimmed by 3 bases and J by 3 bases, leaving 9 bases between them. CDR1 is MNHEY and CDR2 is SVGEGT in the germline V gene. The CDR3 sequence is 13 residues long. The CDR3 loop is CASSYGASYEQYF. In DNA form, the CDR3 reads TGTGCCAGCAGTTATGGGGCCAGCTACGAGCAGTACTTC.

The genes are TRBV5-5 and TRBJ2-3, with D perhaps TRBD1 (6 bases). Germline CDR1 and CDR2: SGHKS and YYEKEE (reference sequence). This CDR3 is built from 14 residues. V was shortened by 0 bases and J by 5 bases, with 10 bases between the two germline ends. The CDR3 sequence is CASSLGLQGDTQYF. CDR3 nucleotides: TGTGCCAGCAGCTTGGGGCTACAGGGAGATACGCAGTATTTT.

The chain recombines TRBV11-2 with TRBJ2-7; TRBD2 is a possible D gene (5 bases). CDR3 length: 11 residues. Germline V CDR1 and CDR2: SGHAT, FQNNGV. V was pared by 6 bases and J by 6 bases, with 9 bases between. The DNA for the CDR3 is TGTGCCAGCAGTCCGGCGGGCGAGCAGTACTTC. This codes for CASSPAGEQYF.